This TCR beta chain emerged from a study of T cell responses to AZD1222 COVID-19 vaccine. Germline CDR1 is MGHRA and CDR2 is YSYEKL. The CDR3 has 16 amino acids. V shed 6 bases and J shed 4 bases, with 19 bases lying between them. Study findings and constraints: Clonal diversity was possibly underestimated, and white British individuals and females predominated among donors. The peak T cell response came first, and repertoires were sampled only after it.

This clone appeared a few times. Antigen unknown. The assay was immunoSEQ multiplex PCR, and TCRdb's table has in-frame clones only and misses some. The repertoire holds 25,000 to 35,000 clones, with roughly 78% as singletons. This TCR came from an adult in good health. The chain joins TRBV4-1 to TRBJ2-1; a possible D gene is TRBD2 (6 bases). The input for sequencing was peripheral blood, taken on day 0 of AZD1222 vaccination. The CDR3 reads CASSIYGTRQYNEQFF. The CDR3 DNA reads as TGCGCCAGCAGTATTTACGGGACTCGCCAGTACAATGAGCAGTTCTTC.